One and the same sample provided the 9 T cell receptor beta chains below, sequenced in a study of human T cells and chemical hapten exposure. Whole blood, unfractionated, served as the material for total RNA extraction. MiXCR was run by TCRdb on the 5' RACE reads, yielding one entry per CDR3 protein. The sample includes 110,000 to 150,000 distinct CDR3 sequences, 4.1% seen only once; the top ten take around 1.5%. The receptors were sampled from a female donor in good health.

The table lists this clonotype with many counts. This chain connects TRBV6-1 to TRBJ1-5; D gene uncertain. This CDR3 region has 15 residues. Germline lookup yields CDR1 MNHNS and CDR2 SASEGT. V lost 2 bases and J 0 bases, leaving 8 bases between the germline ends. CDR3 DNA sequence: TGTGCCAGCAGTGAACCCCGGAATAGCAATCAGCCCCAGCATTTT. It encodes CASSEPRNSNQPQHF.

This clonotype was detected many times. The chain links TRBV20-1 to TRBJ1-5; D is possibly TRBD1 (5 bases). Germline V gene sequence: CDR1 DFQATT, CDR2 SNEGSKA (reference sequence). V lost 3 bases and J lost 5, with 17 bases in between. This CDR3 comprises 15 residues. In nucleotides, the CDR3 is TGCAGTGCTAGGTCCCGGGACGATTTTTATCAGCCCCAGCATTTT. Its translation: CSARSRDDFYQPQHF.

This clonotype was counted ten times or more. The rearrangement uses TRBV12-5 and TRBJ1-1; TRBD1 might be the D (5 bases). Germline V gives CDR1 LGHNT, CDR2 FRNRAP. V was shortened by 3 bases and J by 1 base, with 9 bases between the two germline ends. This CDR3 is 14 amino acids long. CDR3 amino acids: CASGFQGSNTEAFF. CDR3 in DNA: TGTGCTAGTGGTTTCCAGGGTTCGAACACTGAAGCTTTCTTT. Full variable domain (remainder filled in from reference TRBV12-5 and TRBJ1-1): DARVTQTPRHKVTEMGQEVTMRCQPILGHNTVFWYRQTMMQGLELLAYFRNRAPLDDSGMPKDRFSAEMPDATLATLKIQPSEPRDSAVYFCASGFQGSNTEAFFGQGTRLTVV.

Details on this clonotype: The CDR3 does not end in the conserved phenylalanine or tryptophan, so this is likely a read error. CDR3 bases: TGTGCCAGCAGCTCGCGACCTACTAGCACAGATACGCAGTATTAT. Translated, it gives CASSSRPTSTDTQYY. V gene TRBV5-8 combines with J gene TRBJ2-3; D is unclear. V dropped 3 bases and J dropped 0 bases, with 11 bases sitting between them. Germline values: CDR1 SGHTS, CDR2 YDEGEE. The CDR3 extends over 15 amino acids.

The J gene is TRBJ1-5, the V gene TRBV6-6; a weak D match, TRBD1 (6 bases). Trimming left V 6 bases short and J 7 bases short, with 19 bases between. This CDR3 region has 15 residues. Germline V gene data show CDR1 as MNHNY and CDR2 as SVGAGI (reference sequence). The CDR3 region is CASRNRASSKQPQHF. In DNA, the CDR3 is TGTGCCAGCAGAAACAGGGCAAGCTCGAAACAGCCCCAGCATTTT.

This clonotype was counted at least ten times. The chain's CDR3 is CASSLASVPASSYNEQFF. The DNA of the CDR3 is TGTGCCAGCAGCTTAGCGTCGGTGCCTGCTAGCTCCTACAATGAGCAGTTCTTC. V and J are TRBV7-2 and TRBJ2-1, with no clear D. Germline-derived CDR1 and CDR2 are SGHTA and FQGNSA. The V end lost 0 bases, the J end lost 0 bases, and 15 bases lay between the germline ends. CDR3 length equals 18 residues.

This clonotype was detected many times. A read error may produce the germline difference seen at one junction end. CDR3 sequence: CASSPLGRDKDF. The CDR3 bases are TGTGCCAGCAGCCCCCTAGGGCGGGACAAGGACTTC. The chain carries TRBV3-1 and TRBJ2-7; the D call may be TRBD1 or TRBD2 (6 bases each). Germline CDR1 is LGHDT and CDR2 is YNNKEL (reference sequence). The length of the CDR3 is 12 residues.

At least ten counts were recorded for this clonotype. V gene TRBV2 combines with J gene TRBJ2-1; D ambiguous. CDR3 length equals 12 residues. V shed 9 bases and J shed 6 bases, with 12 bases lying between them. From germline, CDR1 is SNHLY and CDR2 FYNNEI. CDR3 sequence reads: CASSVGPNEQFF. The CDR3 coding sequence is TGTGCCAGTTCAGTAGGTCCCAATGAGCAGTTCTTC. The full variable domain, completed using reference TRBV2 and TRBJ2-1, is EPEVTQTPSHQVTQMGQEVILRCVPISNHLYFYWYRQILGQKVEFLVSFYNNEISEKSEIFDDQFSVERPDGSNFTLKIRSTKLEDSAMYFCASSVGPNEQFFGPGTRLTVL.

This clonotype occurred many times. V gene TRBV20-1 combines with J gene TRBJ2-3; D not resolved. Germline lookup yields CDR1 DFQATT and CDR2 SNEGSKA (reference sequence). V was clipped by 0 bases and J by 5 bases, with 15 bases between them. The CDR3 consists of 15 residues. DNA for the CDR3: TGCAGTGCTAGAGATGCCCTCCATCCTAGAGATACGCAGTATTTT. Its translation: CSARDALHPRDTQYF.